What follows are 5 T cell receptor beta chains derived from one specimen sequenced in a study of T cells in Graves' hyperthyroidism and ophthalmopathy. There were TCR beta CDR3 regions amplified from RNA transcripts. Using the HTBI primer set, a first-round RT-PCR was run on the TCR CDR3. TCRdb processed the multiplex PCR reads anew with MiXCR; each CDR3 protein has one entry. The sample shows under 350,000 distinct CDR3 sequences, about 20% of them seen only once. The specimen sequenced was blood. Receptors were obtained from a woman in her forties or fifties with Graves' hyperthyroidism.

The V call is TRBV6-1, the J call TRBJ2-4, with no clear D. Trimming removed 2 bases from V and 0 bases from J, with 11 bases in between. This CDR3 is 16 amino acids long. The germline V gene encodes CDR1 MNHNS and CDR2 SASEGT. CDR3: CASSELRYLAKNIQYF. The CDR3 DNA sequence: TGTGCCAGCAGTGAACTGAGATATCTAGCCAAAAACATTCAGTACTTC.

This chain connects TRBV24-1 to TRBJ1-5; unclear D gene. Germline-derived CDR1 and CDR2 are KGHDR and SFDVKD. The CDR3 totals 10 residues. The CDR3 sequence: CALFGQPQHF. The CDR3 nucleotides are TGTGCTCTATTTGGTCAGCCCCAGCATTTT.

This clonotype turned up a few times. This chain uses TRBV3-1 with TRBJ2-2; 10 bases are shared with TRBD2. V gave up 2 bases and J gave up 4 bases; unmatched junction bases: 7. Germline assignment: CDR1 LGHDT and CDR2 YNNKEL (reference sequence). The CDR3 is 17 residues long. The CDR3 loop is CASSQMSGRAGTGELFF. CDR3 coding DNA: TGTGCCAGCAGCCAAATGAGCGGGAGGGCCGGCACCGGGGAGCTGTTTTTT.

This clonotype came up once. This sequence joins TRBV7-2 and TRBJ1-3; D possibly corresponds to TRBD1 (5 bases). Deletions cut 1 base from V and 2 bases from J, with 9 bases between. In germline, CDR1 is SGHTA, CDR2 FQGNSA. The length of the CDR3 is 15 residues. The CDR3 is CASSLGPGTGNTIYF. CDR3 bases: TGTGCCAGCAGCTTAGGCCCAGGGACTGGAAACACCATATATTTT.

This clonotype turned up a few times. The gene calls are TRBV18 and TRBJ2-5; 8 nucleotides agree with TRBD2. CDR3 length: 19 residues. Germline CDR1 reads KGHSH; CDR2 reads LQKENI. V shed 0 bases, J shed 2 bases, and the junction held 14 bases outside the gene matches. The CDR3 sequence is CASSPPRLIGGGRQETQYF. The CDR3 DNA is TGTGCCAGCTCACCACCGAGGCTCATAGGCGGGGGGCGGCAAGAGACCCAGTACTTC.